A single sample is the source of the 21 T cell receptor beta chains below, sequenced in a study of breast tumors, draining lymph nodes, adjacent tissues. TCRdb independently ran MiXCR on the multiplex PCR reads; one entry per CDR3 protein. Of tens of thousands of distinct CDR3 sequences in the sample, approximately 19% were seen once. The lymph nodes were axillary draining lymph nodes from breast cancer patients. The specimen was axillary lymph node tissue. These receptors were taken from a female donor with breast cancer. Some clones in this sample may be carry-over from other donors' samples.

This sequence joins TRBV6-5 and TRBJ1-1; D gene uncertain. The CDR3 has 13 amino acids. Between the trimmed V and J ends, which lost 6 bases and 0 bases, there was a span of 8 bases. Germline CDR1 is MNHEY and CDR2 is SVGAGI. CDR3 nucleotides: TGTGCCAGCAGACTACAGATGAACACTGAAGCTTTCTTT. Protein product: CASRLQMNTEAFF.

A note on this clonotype: A much larger clone differs from this one at a single base, so this may be a read error. The genes are TRBV19 and TRBJ1-5; the match to TRBD1 covers 8 bases. Germline lookup yields CDR1 LNHDA and CDR2 SQIVND (reference sequence). The CDR3 runs 15 residues. V dropped 4 bases and J dropped 9; count of bases not matched to a gene: 11. The CDR3 nucleotides are TGTGCCAGTAGTACCGGGACAGGAGGGCCTCTGCCCCAGCATTTT. This sequence encodes CASSTGTGGPLPQHF.

The V and J genes are TRBV6-2 or TRBV6-3 and TRBJ1-4, with 10 positions matching TRBD1. Germline V gene data show CDR1 as MNHEY and CDR2 as SVGEGT. The CDR3 is 14 amino acids. After removal of 7 bases from V and 10 bases from J, the junction contained 9 bases not matched to a gene. CDR3 in amino acids: CASNTGTGDGKLFF. The CDR3 bases are TGTGCCAGCAACACCGGGACAGGGGATGGAAAACTGTTTTTT.

This clonotype was counted ten times or more. The V and J genes are TRBV4-1 and TRBJ1-3, with TRBD1 matching 7 bases. This CDR3 has 15 amino acids. The V gene's germline CDR1 is MGHRA and CDR2 YSYEKL. V lost 5 bases and J lost 0; bases outside the gene matches: 4. The CDR3 coding sequence is TGCGCCAGCAGCAAAGGGACAGTCTCTGGAAACACCATATATTTT. Translating it yields CASSKGTVSGNTIYF.

Of note for this clonotype: One base away lies a much larger clone, so this may be a sequencing read error. V usage is TRBV5-4 and J usage is TRBJ2-1; a weak D match, TRBD1 (6 bases). The CDR3 is 14 amino acids. Looked up from germline, CDR1 is SGHNT and CDR2 is YYREEE (reference sequence). V gave up 0 bases and J gave up 8 bases, with 12 bases separating them. Written as DNA, the CDR3 is TGTGCCAGCAGCTTGGGGCAGGGGTTGGATGAGCAGTTCTTC. It translates to CASSLGQGLDEQFF.

This clonotype was seen at least ten times. The rearrangement uses TRBV9 and TRBJ1-5; D unresolved. The V gene lost 0 bases and the J gene lost 4 bases, with 11 bases spanning the gap. This CDR3 is 15 amino acids long. Germline V gives CDR1 SGDLS, CDR2 YYNGEE. The CDR3 is CASSVDPMGNQPQHF. CDR3 sequence (DNA): TGTGCCAGCAGCGTAGATCCCATGGGAAATCAGCCCCAGCATTTT. The complete variable domain, with remaining parts taken from reference TRBV9 and TRBJ1-5, reads DSGVTQTPKHLITATGQRVTLRCSPRSGDLSVYWYQQSLDQGLQFLIQYYNGEERAKGNILERFSAQQFPDLHSELNLSSLELGDSALYFCASSVDPMGNQPQHFGDGTRLSIL.

This clonotype was counted ten times or more. V usage is TRBV19 and J usage is TRBJ2-7; 10 nucleotides line up with TRBD2. There are 15 residues in the CDR3. CDR1 is LNHDA and CDR2 is SQIVND in the germline V gene (reference sequence). This chain's CDR3 is CASTPLAGGLGEQYF. For the CDR3, the DNA is TGTGCATCAACTCCTTTAGCGGGAGGTTTGGGGGAGCAGTACTTC.

This clonotype was picked up many times. V is TRBV19 and J is TRBJ2-7, with D tentatively TRBD2 (6 bases). Trimming pared 6 bases from V and 3 bases from J, leaving 15 bases between. The CDR3 loop spans 14 amino acids. CDR1 and CDR2 (germline): LNHDA, SQIVND (reference sequence). The CDR3 loop reads CASSPTLGGYEQYF. In DNA, the CDR3 is TGTGCCAGTAGCCCGACCCTCGGGGGCTACGAGCAGTACTTC. The variable domain in full, with the rest retrieved from reference TRBV19 and TRBJ2-7, is DGGITQSPKYLFRKEGQNVTLSCEQNLNHDAMYWYRQDPGQGLRLIYYSQIVNDFQKGDIAEGYSVSREKKESFPLTVTSAQKNPTAFYLCASSPTLGGYEQYFGPGTRLTVT.

This clonotype was observed a handful of times. A much larger clone is a single base away; this may be a read error. The CDR3 carries no conserved terminal phenylalanine or tryptophan, so it likely arises from a read error. The chain employs TRBV4-3 and TRBJ2-2, with D possibly being TRBD1 (5 bases). Trimming removed 4 bases from V and 2 bases from J, with 14 bases in between. Looked up from germline, CDR1 is LGHNA and CDR2 is YSLEER. This CDR3 contains 16 residues. The CDR3 sequence: CASSPRWGLNTGELFL. Here the CDR3 DNA reads TGCGCCAGCAGCCCCCGATGGGGCCTAAACACCGGGGAGCTGTTTCTT.

This clonotype has at least ten counts. V is TRBV7-3 and J is TRBJ2-1; 14 positions agree with TRBD2. This CDR3 is built from 16 residues. The J segment lost 6 bases and the V segment lost 5 bases, leaving 6 bases of the junction unmatched. Germline loops: CDR1 SGHTA, CDR2 FQGTGA. The CDR3 sequence is CASSPNGLAGGNEQFF. DNA of the CDR3: TGTGCCAGCAGCCCAAACGGACTAGCGGGAGGCAATGAGCAGTTCTTC.

Worth noting for this clonotype: A read error may be the cause here, since a much bigger clone is one base away. It is likely a read error, because the conserved phenylalanine at the end of the CDR3 is missing. The chain combines TRBV12-3 or TRBV12-4 with TRBJ2-5, with D perhaps given as TRBD1 or TRBD2 (5 bases each). The V end was cut by 6 bases, the J end by 5 bases, with 10 bases between. The CDR3 spans 12 residues. CDR3 protein: CASRGVGETQYS. CDR3 DNA: TGTGCCAGCAGGGGGGTAGGTGAGACCCAGTACTCC.

Many counts were recorded for this clonotype. The chain uses TRBV6-2 or TRBV6-3 and TRBJ2-7; no clear D gene. This CDR3 has 12 amino acids. The germline gives CDR1 MNHEY, CDR2 SVGEGT. The V end lost 7 bases, the J end lost 2 bases, and 9 bases lay between the germline ends. The chain's CDR3 is CASIGFPYEQYF. In DNA, the CDR3 is TGTGCCAGCATTGGTTTTCCCTACGAGCAGTACTTC.

This clonotype occurred a few times. This sequence joins TRBV3-2 and TRBJ2-5; the table's D gene call, TRBD2, was not cross checked with the DNA. TRBV3-2 is flagged as a pseudogene. The CDR3 extends over 16 amino acids. CDR3 nucleotide sequence: TGTGCCAGCAGCCAAGGTGAAGCGGGGGTGGGGGAGACCCAGTACTTC. Residues: CASSQGEAGVGETQYF.

V is TRBV28 and J is TRBJ2-7; D not resolved. V was cut by 3 bases and J by 1 base, with 7 bases left in between. The CDR3 sequence is 13 residues long. CDR1 is MDHEN, CDR2 SYDVKM, per germline. The CDR3 region is CASSFLGSYEQYF. The CDR3 nucleotides are TGTGCCAGCAGTTTTCTAGGATCCTACGAGCAGTACTTC.

This clonotype was counted many times. This chain connects TRBV5-1 to TRBJ2-1, with D possibly matching TRBD1 (7 bases). The germline V and J ends were trimmed by 0 bases and 2 bases, with 12 bases remaining between them. CDR1 and CDR2 (germline): SGHRS, YFSETQ. This CDR3 is built from 16 residues. DNA for the CDR3: TGCGCCAGCAGCTTGGGGGCAGGGGGGACCTACAATGAGCAGTTCTTC. Protein sequence: CASSLGAGGTYNEQFF.

This clonotype was detected many times. The rearrangement joins TRBV20-1 to TRBJ2-7; a weak D match, TRBD1 (5 bases). The CDR3 sequence is 14 residues long. Germline V gene data show CDR1 as DFQATT and CDR2 as SNEGSKA (reference sequence). Trimming took 0 bases from V and 3 from J, leaving 12 bases between them. This CDR3 is CSARDLKDNYEQYF. The CDR3 bases are TGCAGTGCTAGAGATCTGAAGGACAACTACGAGCAGTACTTC.

This clonotype was counted ten times or more. The chain employs TRBV7-9 and TRBJ1-6; 8 bases map to TRBD1. The germline V gene encodes CDR1 SEHNR and CDR2 FQNEAQ (reference sequence). Trimming at V came to 5 bases and at J to 0 bases, leaving 15 bases not matched to a gene. CDR3 length equals 20 residues. CDR3: CASSIRQLTGVSSYNSPLHF. CDR3 DNA: TGTGCCAGCAGCATTAGGCAATTGACAGGGGTTAGCTCCTATAATTCACCCCTCCACTTT.

At least ten counts were recorded for this clonotype. The chain links TRBV6-2 or TRBV6-3 to TRBJ2-1, with no clear D. The CDR3 runs to 12 residues. In germline, CDR1 is MNHEY, CDR2 SVGEGT. Deletions cut 6 bases from V and 4 bases from J, with 7 bases between. CDR3 sequence: CASRWGYNEQFF. Written as DNA, the CDR3 is TGTGCCAGCAGGTGGGGATACAATGAGCAGTTCTTC.

This clonotype has a count of ten or more. The chain combines TRBV19 with TRBJ2-7; unclear D gene. CDR1 LNHDA and CDR2 SQIVND come from the germline V gene (reference sequence). V lost 5 bases and J 2 bases, leaving 13 bases between the germline ends. This CDR3 region has 14 residues. This chain's CDR3 is CASSPRPPPYEQYF. The CDR3 nucleotides are TGTGCCAGTAGTCCCCGCCCCCCGCCCTACGAGCAGTACTTC. Supplemented by reference TRBV19 and TRBJ2-7, the full variable domain reads DGGITQSPKYLFRKEGQNVTLSCEQNLNHDAMYWYRQDPGQGLRLIYYSQIVNDFQKGDIAEGYSVSREKKESFPLTVTSAQKNPTAFYLCASSPRPPPYEQYFGPGTRLTVT.

This clonotype was seen ten or more times. The V gene is TRBV7-2, the J gene TRBJ1-4, with D maybe TRBD1 (6 bases). The germline gives CDR1 SGHTA, CDR2 FQGNSA. The CDR3 covers 13 residues. V gave up 4 bases and J gave up 8 bases, with 11 bases separating them. DNA for the CDR3: TGTGCCAGCAGCTCGGGGGCGGGGGAAAAACTGTTTTTT. It translates to CASSSGAGEKLFF.

About this clonotype: One junction end does not reproduce the germline sequence, and a read error may be involved. This rearrangement joins TRBV4-2 to TRBJ1-2; no clear D. In germline, CDR1 is LGHNA, CDR2 YNFKEQ. The CDR3 spans 18 residues. Here the CDR3 DNA reads TGTGCCAGCAGCCAAGATAATACCCACTTTTACGAGGCCTATGGCTACGCCTTC. Its translation: CASSQDNTHFYEAYGYAF.